The text below deals with one T cell receptor (beta chain). Its specificity is not known. The sample belongs to a study of T cell responses to AZD1222 COVID-19 vaccine. Study-wide points: All repertoire sampling was performed exclusively after the peak T cell response. Spike was spanned by vaccine-associated CD4 TCRs, which were dominant at 160-218 and 743-854.

This CDR3 has 15 amino acids. J was trimmed by 5 bases and V by 5 bases; bases with no gene match: 10. Germline loops: CDR1 SGHTA, CDR2 FQGNSA. TCRdb keeps only in-frame clones here, not all; method: immunoSEQ multiplex PCR. Seen here are around 180,000 clones, just over 85% observed once, and the top ten hold 0.49%. The sample consisted of peripheral blood, taken on day 0 of AZD1222 vaccination. The source of this sequence is an adult in good health. The V and J genes are TRBV7-2 and TRBJ2-5, with 8 bases matching TRBD2. The CDR3 here is CASSPSAGDLETQYF. CDR3 coding DNA: TGTGCCAGCAGCCCCTCAGCGGGGGATTTGGAGACCCAGTACTTC.